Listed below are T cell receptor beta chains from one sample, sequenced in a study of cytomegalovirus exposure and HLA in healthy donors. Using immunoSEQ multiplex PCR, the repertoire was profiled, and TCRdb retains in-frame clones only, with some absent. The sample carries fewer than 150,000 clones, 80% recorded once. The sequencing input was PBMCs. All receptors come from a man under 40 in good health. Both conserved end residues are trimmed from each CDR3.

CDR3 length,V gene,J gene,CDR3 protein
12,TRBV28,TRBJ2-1,ASSSRGVYNEQF
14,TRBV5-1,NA,ASSPQRWEGDYEQY
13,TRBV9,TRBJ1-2,ASSVEPGSSLGYT
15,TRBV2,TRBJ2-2,ASSDTTSGRGSGELF
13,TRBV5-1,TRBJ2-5,ASSTSGTGKETQY
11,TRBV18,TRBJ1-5,ASSPGSNQPQH
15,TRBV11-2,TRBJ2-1,ASSSPAWGRPQNEQF
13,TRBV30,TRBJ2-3,AWSVVLGSSDTQY
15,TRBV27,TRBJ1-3,ANIAPWGGSSGNTIY
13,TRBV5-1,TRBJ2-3,ASSLASGGTDTQY
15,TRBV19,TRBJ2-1,ASSIDVLAGVGNEQF
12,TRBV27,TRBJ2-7,ASSFGQGAGEQY
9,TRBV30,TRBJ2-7,ASWGGGEQY
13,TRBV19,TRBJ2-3,ASSIIPGGTDTQY
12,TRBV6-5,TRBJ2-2,ASSYSREPGELF
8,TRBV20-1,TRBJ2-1,SGGRNEQF
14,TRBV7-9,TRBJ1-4,SSSPRLGRKDEKLF
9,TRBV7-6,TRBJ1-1,ASKGDTEAF
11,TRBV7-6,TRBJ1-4,ASRGTGGEKLF
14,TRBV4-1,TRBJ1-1,ASSRPGTGVNTEAF
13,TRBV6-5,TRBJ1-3,ASSYSISPGNTIY
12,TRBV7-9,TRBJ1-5,ASSRGMGNQPQH
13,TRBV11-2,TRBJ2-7,ASSLGGKGSYEQY
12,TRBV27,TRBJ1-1,ASTWTGGGTEAF
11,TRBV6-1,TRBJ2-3,ASTSGSADTQY
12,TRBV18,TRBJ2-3,ASSPQGGTDTQY
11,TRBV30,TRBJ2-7,ACHRQGGYEQY
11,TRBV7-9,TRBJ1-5,ASSLTANQPQH
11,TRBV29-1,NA,SVGRDSSYEQY
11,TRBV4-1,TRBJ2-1,ASSQGTSVEQF
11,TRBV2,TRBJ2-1,ASRQGDGYEQF
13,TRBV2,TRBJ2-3,ASSEADTIADTQY
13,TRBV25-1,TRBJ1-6,ASNPRGTGRAPLH